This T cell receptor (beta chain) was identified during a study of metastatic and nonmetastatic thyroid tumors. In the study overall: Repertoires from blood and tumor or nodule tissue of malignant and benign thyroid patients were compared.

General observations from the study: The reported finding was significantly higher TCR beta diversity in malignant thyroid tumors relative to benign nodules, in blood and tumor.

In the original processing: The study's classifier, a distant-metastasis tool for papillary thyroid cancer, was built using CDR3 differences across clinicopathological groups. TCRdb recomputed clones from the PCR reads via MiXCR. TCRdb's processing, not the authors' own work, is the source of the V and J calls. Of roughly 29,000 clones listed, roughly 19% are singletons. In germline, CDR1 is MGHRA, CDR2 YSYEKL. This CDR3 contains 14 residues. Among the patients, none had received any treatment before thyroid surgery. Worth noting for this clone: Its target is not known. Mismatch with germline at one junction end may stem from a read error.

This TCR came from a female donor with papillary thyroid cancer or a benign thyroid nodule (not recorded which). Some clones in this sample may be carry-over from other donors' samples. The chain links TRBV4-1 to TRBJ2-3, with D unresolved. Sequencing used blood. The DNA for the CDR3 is TGCGCCAGCAGCCAAGAAGCCAATACAGATACGCGGTATTTT. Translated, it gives CASSQEANTDTRYF.